The T cell receptor beta chain described here comes from a study of cytomegalovirus exposure and HLA in healthy donors. The repertoire was sequenced with immunoSEQ multiplex PCR; TCRdb's copy has only in-frame clones and lacks some. The repertoire includes 100,000 to 120,000 clones, around 89% of them detected once, and 1.4% to 1.5% sits in the top ten. Notes on the study in general: TCR beta chains numbering under 200 were designated cytomegalovirus-associated.

Points on this clone: Its specificity is unknown.

The CDR3 has 17 residues. Unmatched junction bases numbered 11, after V lost 3 bases and J lost 5 bases. CDR1 is SGHRS and CDR2 is YFSETQ in the germline V gene. This TCR was sampled from a woman in her 30s in good health and CMV-seropositive. The specimen sequenced was PBMCs. V is TRBV5-1 and J is TRBJ1-2; 12 nucleotides line up with TRBD1. In nucleotides, the CDR3 is TGCGCCAGCAGCTCCGTTGGGACAGGGGGCTTCGCGTATGGCTACACCTTC. Amino acid sequence: CASSSVGTGGFAYGYTF.